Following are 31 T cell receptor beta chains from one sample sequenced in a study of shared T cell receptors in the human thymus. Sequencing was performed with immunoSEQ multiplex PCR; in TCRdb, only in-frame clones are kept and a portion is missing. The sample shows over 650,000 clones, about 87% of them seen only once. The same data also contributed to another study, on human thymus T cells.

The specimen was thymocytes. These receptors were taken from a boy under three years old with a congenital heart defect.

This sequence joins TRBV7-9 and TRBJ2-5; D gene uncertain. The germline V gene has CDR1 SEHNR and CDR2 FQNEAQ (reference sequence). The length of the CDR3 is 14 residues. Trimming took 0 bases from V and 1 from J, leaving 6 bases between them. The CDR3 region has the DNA TGTGCCAGCAGCTTAGCGCAGTCCCAAGAGACCCAGTACTTC. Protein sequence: CASSLAQSQETQYF.

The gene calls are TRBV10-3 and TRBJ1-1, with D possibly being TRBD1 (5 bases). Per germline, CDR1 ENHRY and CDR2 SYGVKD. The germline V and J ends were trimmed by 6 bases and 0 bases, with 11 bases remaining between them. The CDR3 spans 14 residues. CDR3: CAIRQGILNTEAFF. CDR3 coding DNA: TGTGCCATCAGGCAGGGTATACTGAACACTGAAGCTTTCTTT.

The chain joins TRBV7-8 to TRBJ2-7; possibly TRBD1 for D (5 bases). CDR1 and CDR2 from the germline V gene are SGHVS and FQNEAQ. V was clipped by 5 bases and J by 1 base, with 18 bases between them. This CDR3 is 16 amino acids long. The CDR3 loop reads CASSPHVGPGSYEQYF. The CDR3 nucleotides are TGTGCCAGCAGCCCCCATGTCGGACCAGGGTCCTACGAGCAGTACTTC.

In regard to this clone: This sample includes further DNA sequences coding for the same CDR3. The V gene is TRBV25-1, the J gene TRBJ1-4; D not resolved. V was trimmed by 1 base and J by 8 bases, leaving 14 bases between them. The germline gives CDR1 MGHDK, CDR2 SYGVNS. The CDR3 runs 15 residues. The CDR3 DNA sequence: TGTGCCAGCAGTGAATCACGAGGTAGTGGAGAAAAACTGTTTTTT. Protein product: CASSESRGSGEKLFF.

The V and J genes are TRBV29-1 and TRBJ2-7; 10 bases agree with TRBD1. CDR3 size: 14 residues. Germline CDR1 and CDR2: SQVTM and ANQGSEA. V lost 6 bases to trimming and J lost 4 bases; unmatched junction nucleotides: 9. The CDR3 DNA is TGCAGCGTCGCTGGCGAGGACAGGGGGTACGAGCAGTACTTC. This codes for CSVAGEDRGYEQYF.

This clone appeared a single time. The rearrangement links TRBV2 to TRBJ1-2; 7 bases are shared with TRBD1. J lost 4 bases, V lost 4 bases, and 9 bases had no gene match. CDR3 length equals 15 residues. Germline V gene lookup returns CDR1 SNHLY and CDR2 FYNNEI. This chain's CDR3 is CASSVDRVEGYGYTF. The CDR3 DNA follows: TGTGCCAGCAGTGTAGACAGGGTGGAGGGCTATGGCTACACCTTC.

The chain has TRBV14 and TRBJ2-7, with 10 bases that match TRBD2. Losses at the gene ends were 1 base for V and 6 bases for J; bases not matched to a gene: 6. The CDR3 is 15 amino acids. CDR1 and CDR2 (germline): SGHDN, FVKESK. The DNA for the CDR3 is TGTGCCAGCAGCCAAGCAAAGCGGGGGGGCCTCGAGCAGTACTTC. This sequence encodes CASSQAKRGGLEQYF.

The CDR3 bases are TGTGCCAGCAGCTCAGACAGGGGGCGTTCACCCCTCCACTTT. Its protein product is CASSSDRGRSPLHF. V usage is TRBV7-9 and J usage is TRBJ1-6; 10 bases map to TRBD1. The V and J ends lost 4 bases and 9 bases, in that order; junction bases with no gene match: 3. Looked up from germline, CDR1 is SEHNR and CDR2 is FQNEAQ (reference sequence). CDR3 size: 14 residues.

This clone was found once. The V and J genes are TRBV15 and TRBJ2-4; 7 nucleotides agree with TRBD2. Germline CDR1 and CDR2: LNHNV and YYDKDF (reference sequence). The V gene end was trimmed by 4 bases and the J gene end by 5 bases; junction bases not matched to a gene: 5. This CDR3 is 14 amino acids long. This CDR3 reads CATSNWGRENIQYF. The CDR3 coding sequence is TGTGCCACCAGCAACTGGGGGAGGGAAAACATTCAGTACTTC.

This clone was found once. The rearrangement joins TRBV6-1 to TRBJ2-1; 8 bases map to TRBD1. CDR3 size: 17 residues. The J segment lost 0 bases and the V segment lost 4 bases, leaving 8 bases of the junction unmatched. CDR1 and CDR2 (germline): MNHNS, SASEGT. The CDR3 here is CASSGRTGRSSYNEQFF. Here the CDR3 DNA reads TGTGCCAGCAGTGGGAGGACAGGGCGGAGCTCCTACAATGAGCAGTTCTTC.

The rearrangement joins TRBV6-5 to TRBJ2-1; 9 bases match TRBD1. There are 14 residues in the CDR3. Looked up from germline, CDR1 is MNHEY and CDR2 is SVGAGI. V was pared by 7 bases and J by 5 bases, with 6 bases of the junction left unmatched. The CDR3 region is CASKRDRVNNEQFF. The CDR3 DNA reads TGTGCCAGCAAACGGGACAGGGTTAACAATGAGCAGTTCTTC.

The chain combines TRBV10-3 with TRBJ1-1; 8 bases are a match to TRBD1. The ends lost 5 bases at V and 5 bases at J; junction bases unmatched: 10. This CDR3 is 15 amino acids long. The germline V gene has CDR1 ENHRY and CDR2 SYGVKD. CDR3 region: CAISRKTGEGTEAFF. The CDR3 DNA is TGTGCCATCAGTAGGAAGACAGGGGAAGGGACTGAAGCTTTCTTT.

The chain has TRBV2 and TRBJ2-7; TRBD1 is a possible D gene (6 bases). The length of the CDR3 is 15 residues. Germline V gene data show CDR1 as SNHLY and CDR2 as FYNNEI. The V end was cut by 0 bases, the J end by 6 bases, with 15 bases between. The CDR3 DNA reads TGTGCCAGCAGTGAAGCGGGAAACAGGGTTTGCGAGCAGTACTTC. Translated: CASSEAGNRVCEQYF.

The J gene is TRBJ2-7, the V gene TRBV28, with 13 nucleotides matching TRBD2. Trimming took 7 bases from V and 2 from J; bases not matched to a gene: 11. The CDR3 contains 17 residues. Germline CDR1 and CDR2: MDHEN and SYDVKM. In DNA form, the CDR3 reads TGTGCCAGCACGACACCGGGACTAGCGGGATTGCCCTACGAGCAGTACTTC. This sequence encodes CASTTPGLAGLPYEQYF.

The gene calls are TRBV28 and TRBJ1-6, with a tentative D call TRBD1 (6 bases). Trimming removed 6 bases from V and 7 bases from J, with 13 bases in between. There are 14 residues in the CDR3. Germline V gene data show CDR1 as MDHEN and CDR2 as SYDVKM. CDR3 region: CASRPTGWNSPLHF. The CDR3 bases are TGTGCCAGCAGGCCTACAGGGTGGAATTCACCCCTCCACTTT.

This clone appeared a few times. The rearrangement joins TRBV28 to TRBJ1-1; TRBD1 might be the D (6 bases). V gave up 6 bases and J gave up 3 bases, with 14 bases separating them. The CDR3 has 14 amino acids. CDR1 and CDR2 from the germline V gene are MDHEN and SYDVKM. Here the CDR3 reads CASRRQVLDTEAFF. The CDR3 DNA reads TGTGCCAGCAGGCGACAGGTTTTGGACACTGAAGCTTTCTTT.

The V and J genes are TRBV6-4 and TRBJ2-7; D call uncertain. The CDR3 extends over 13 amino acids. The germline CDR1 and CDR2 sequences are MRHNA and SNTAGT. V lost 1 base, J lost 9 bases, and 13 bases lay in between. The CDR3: CASSDLASGPQYF. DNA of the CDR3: TGTGCCAGCAGTGACTTGGCCTCTGGGCCGCAGTACTTC.

The CDR3 region is CAWSVQPHRGQYGYTF. In nucleotides, the CDR3 is TGTGCCTGGAGTGTACAGCCCCACAGGGGGCAGTATGGCTACACCTTC. This chain links TRBV30 with TRBJ1-2; 9 bases are shared with TRBD1. The CDR3 is 16 amino acids. In germline, CDR1 is GTSNPN, CDR2 SVGIG (reference sequence). V gave up 0 bases and J gave up 5 bases; unmatched junction bases: 10.

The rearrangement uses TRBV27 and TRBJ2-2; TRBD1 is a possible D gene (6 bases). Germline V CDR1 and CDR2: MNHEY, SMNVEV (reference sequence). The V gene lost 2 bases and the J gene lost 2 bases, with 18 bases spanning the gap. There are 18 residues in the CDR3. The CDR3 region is CASSLNRARAPNTGELFF. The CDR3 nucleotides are TGTGCCAGCAGTTTAAACAGGGCCCGCGCCCCAAACACCGGGGAGCTGTTTTTT.

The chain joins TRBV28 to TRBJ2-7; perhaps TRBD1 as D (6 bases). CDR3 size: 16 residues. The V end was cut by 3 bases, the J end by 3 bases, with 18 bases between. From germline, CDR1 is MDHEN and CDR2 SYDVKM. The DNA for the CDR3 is TGTGCCAGCAGTTTTCCCCCCAGGGGCCTAATCTACGAGCAGTACTTC. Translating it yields CASSFPPRGLIYEQYF.

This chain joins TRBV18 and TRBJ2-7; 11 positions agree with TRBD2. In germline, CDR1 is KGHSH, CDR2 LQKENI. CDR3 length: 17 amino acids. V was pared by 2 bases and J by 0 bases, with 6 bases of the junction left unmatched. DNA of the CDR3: TGTGCCAGCTCACCATCCCGGACTAGCGGGTCCTCCTACGAGCAGTACTTC. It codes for CASSPSRTSGSSYEQYF.

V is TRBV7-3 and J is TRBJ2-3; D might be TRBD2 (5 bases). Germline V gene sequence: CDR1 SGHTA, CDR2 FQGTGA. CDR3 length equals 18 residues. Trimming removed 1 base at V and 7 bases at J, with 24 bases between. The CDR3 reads CASSLSHSSHIPSNTQYF. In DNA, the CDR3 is TGTGCCAGCAGCTTAAGTCACTCTAGCCATATACCCTCGAATACGCAGTATTTT.

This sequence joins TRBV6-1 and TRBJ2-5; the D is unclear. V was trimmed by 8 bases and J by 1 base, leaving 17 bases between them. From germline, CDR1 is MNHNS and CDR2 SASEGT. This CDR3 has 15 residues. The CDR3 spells CASLAAEATQETQYF. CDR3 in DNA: TGTGCCAGCTTAGCTGCAGAGGCCACCCAAGAGACCCAGTACTTC.

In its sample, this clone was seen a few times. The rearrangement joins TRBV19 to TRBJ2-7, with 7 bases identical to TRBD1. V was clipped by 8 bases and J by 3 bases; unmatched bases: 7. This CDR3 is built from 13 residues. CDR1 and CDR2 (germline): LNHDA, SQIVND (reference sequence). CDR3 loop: CASFGTDSYEQYF. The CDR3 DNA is TGTGCCAGTTTCGGGACAGACAGCTACGAGCAGTACTTC.

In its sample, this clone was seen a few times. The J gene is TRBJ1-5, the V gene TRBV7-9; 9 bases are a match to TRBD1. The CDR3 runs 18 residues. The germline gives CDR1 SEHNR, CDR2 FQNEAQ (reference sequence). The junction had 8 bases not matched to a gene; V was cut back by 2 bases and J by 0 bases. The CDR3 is CASSLSPPGQGSNQPQHF. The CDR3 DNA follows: TGTGCCAGCAGCTTAAGCCCTCCGGGACAGGGTAGCAATCAGCCCCAGCATTTT.

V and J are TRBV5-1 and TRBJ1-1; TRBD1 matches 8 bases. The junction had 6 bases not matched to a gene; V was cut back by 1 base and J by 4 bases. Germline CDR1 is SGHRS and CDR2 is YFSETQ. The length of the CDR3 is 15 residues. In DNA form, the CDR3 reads TGCGCCAGCAGCTTGTCCCAGGGGGCGCCCACTGAAGCTTTCTTT. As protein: CASSLSQGAPTEAFF.

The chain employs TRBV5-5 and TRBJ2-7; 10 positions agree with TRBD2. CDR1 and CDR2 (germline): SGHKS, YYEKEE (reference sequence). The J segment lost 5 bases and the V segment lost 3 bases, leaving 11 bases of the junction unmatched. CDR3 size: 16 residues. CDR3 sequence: CASSSNLAGDQNEQYF. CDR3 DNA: TGTGCCAGCAGCTCCAATCTAGCGGGAGATCAAAACGAGCAGTACTTC.

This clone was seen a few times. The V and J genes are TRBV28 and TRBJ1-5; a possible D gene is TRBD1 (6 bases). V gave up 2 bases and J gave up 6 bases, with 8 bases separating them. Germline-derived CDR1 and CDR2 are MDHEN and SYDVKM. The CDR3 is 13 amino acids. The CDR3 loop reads CASSLRTVQPQHF. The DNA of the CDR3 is TGTGCCAGCAGTTTAAGGACAGTTCAGCCCCAGCATTTT.

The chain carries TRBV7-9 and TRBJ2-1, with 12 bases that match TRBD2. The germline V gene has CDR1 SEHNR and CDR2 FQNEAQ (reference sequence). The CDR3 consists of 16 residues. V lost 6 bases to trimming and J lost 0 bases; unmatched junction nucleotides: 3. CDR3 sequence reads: CASRLAGGGSYNEQFF. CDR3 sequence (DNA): TGTGCCAGCAGACTAGCGGGAGGAGGCTCCTACAATGAGCAGTTCTTC.

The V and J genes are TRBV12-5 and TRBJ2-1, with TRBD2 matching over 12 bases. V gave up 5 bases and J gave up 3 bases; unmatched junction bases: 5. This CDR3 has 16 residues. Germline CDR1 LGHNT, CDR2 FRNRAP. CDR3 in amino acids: CASGNTSGGFYNEQFF. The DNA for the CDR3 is TGTGCTAGTGGTAACACTAGCGGGGGGTTCTACAATGAGCAGTTCTTC. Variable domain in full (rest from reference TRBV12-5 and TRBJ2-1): DARVTQTPRHKVTEMGQEVTMRCQPILGHNTVFWYRQTMMQGLELLAYFRNRAPLDDSGMPKDRFSAEMPDATLATLKIQPSEPRDSAVYFCASGNTSGGFYNEQFFGPGTRLTVL.

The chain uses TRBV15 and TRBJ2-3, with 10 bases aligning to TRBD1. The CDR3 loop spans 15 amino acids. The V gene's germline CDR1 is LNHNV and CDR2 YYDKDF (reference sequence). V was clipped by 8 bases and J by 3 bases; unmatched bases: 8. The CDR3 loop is CATAPGQGVTDTQYF. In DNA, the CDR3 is TGTGCCACCGCCCCCGGACAGGGGGTAACAGATACGCAGTATTTT.